The TCR beta chain described here comes from a study of T cell responses to AZD1222 COVID-19 vaccine. The method was immunoSEQ multiplex PCR; TCRdb's version includes in-frame clones alone and lacks a portion of them. The table has about 83,000 clones, more than 80% seen once. This clone occurred a few times. Its specificity is not known. Notes on the study in general: Only 6 or 7 AZD1222 recipients tested seropositive at baseline. Epitopes outside B.1.351 and B.1.1.7 mutated regions reportedly drew nearly half of spike TCRs. Repertoire collection took place solely once the T cell response had peaked.

The starting material was peripheral blood, obtained on day 0 of AZD1222 vaccination. The source is an adult in good health.

The CDR3 region is CASSEGGSSSGANVLTF. The CDR3 bases are TGTGCCAGCAGTGAAGGCGGGTCGAGCTCTGGGGCCAACGTCCTGACTTTC. The chain is built from TRBV2 and TRBJ2-6, with D possibly matching TRBD2 (5 bases). CDR3 length equals 17 residues. The germline gives CDR1 SNHLY, CDR2 FYNNEI. The germline V and J ends were trimmed by 1 base and 0 bases, with 10 bases remaining between them. The whole variable domain, remainder taken from reference TRBV2 and TRBJ2-6, is EPEVTQTPSHQVTQMGQEVILRCVPISNHLYFYWYRQILGQKVEFLVSFYNNEISEKSEIFDDQFSVERPDGSNFTLKIRSTKLEDSAMYFCASSEGGSSSGANVLTFGAGSRLTVL.